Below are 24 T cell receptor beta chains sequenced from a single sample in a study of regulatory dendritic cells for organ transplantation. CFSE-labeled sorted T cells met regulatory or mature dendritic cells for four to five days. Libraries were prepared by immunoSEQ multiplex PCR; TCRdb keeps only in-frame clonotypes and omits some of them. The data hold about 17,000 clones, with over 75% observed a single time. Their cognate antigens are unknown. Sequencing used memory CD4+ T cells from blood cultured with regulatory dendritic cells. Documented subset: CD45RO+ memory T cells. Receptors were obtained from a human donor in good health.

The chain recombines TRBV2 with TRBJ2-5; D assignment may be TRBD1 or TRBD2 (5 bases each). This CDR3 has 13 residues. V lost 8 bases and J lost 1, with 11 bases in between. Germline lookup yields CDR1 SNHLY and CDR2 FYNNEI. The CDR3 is CASRDGFQETQYF. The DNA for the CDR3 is TGTGCCAGCCGGGACGGCTTCCAAGAGACCCAGTACTTC.

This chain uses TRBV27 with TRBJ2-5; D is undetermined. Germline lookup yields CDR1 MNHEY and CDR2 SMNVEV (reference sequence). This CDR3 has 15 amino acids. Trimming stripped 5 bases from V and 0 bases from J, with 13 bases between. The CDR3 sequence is CASSRPLPYQETQYF. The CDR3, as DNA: TGTGCCAGCAGTCGGCCGTTGCCCTACCAAGAGACCCAGTACTTC.

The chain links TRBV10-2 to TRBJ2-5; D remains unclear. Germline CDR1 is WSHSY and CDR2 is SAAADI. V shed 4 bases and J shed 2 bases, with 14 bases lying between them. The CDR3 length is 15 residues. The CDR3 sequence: CASSVLADGQETQYF. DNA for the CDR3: TGCGCCAGCAGTGTTCTGGCGGACGGGCAAGAGACCCAGTACTTC.

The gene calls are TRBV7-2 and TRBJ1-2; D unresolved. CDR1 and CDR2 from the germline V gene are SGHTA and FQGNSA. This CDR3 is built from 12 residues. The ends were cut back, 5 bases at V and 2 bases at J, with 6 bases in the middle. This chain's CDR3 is CASSPENYGYTF. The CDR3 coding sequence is TGTGCCAGCAGCCCCGAAAACTATGGCTACACCTTC.

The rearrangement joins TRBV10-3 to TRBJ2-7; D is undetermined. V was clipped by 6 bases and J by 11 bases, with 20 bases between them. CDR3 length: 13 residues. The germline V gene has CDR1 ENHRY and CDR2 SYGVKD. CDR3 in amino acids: CAIRESLLDRKYF. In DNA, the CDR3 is TGTGCCATCAGGGAGAGTCTACTGGACCGCAAGTACTTC.

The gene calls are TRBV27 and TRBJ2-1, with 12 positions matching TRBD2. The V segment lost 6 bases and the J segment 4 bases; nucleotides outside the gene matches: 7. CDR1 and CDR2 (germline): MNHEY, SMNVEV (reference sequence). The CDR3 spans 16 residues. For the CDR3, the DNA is TGTGCCAGCAGCCTAGCCGGGACTAGCGGGTACAATGAGCAGTTCTTC. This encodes CASSLAGTSGYNEQFF.

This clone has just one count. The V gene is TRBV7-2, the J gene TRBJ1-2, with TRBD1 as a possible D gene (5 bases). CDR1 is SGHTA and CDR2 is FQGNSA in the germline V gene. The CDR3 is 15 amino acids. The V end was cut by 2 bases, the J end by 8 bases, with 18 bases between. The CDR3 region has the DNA TGTGCCAGCAGCTTATCTGGCAGGGTCGGTGGGGGCTACACCTTC. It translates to CASSLSGRVGGGYTF.

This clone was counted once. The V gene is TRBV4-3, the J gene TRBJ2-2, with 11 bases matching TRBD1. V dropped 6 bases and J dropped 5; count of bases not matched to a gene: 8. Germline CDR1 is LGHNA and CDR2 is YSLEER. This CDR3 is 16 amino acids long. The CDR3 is CASRMDRGLETGELFF. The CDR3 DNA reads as TGCGCCAGCAGGATGGACAGGGGGCTAGAGACCGGGGAGCTGTTTTTT.

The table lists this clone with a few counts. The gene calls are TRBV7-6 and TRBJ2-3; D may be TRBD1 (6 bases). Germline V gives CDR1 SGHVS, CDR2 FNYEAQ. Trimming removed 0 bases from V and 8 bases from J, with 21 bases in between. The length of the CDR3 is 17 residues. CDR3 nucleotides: TGTGCCAGCAGCTTAGCGATGGAAGGGGGAGCATTCGGTACGCAGTATTTT. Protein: CASSLAMEGGAFGTQYF.

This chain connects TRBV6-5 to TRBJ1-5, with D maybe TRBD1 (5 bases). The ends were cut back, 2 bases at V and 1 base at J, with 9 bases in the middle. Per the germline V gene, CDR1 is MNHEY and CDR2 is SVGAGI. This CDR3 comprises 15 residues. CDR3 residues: CASSYQKGSNQPQHF. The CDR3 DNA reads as TGTGCCAGCAGTTACCAAAAGGGGAGCAATCAGCCCCAGCATTTT.

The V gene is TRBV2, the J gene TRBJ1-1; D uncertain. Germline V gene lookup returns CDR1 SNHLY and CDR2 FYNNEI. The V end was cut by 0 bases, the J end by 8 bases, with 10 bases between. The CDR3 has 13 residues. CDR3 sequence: CASSEAPNSEAFF. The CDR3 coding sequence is TGTGCCAGCAGTGAAGCCCCAAATTCCGAAGCTTTCTTT.

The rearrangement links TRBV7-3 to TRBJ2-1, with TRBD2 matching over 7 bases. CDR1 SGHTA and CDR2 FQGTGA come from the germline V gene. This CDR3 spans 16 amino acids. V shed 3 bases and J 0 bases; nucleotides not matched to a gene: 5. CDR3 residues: CASSFTGTNSYNEQFF. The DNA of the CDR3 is TGTGCCAGCAGCTTTACGGGGACTAACTCCTACAATGAGCAGTTCTTC.

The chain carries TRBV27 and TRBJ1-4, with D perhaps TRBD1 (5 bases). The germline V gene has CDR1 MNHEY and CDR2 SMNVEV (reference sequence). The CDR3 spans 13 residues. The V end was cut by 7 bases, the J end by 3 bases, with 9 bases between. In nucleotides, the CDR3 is TGTGCCAGCAAGGGGACGGCTAATGAAAAACTGTTTTTT. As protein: CASKGTANEKLFF.

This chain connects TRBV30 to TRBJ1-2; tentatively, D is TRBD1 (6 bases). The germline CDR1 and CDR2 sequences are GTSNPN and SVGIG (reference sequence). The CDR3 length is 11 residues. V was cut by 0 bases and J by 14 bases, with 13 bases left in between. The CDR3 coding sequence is TGTGCCTGGAGTGTCAGGGGAGATAGAACCTTC. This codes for CAWSVRGDRTF.

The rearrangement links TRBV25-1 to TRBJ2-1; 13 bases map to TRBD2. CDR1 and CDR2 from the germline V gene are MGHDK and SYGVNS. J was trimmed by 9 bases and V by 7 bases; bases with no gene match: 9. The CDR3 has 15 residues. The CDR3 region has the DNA TGTGCCAGCATTGTCACGGGACTAGCGGGAACTGAGCAGTTCTTC. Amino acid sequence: CASIVTGLAGTEQFF. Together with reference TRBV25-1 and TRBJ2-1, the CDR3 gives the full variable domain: EADIYQTPRYLVIGTGKKITLECSQTMGHDKMYWYQQDPGMELHLIHYSYGVNSTEKGDLSSESTVSRIRTEHFPLTLESARPSHTSQYLCASIVTGLAGTEQFFGPGTRLTVL.

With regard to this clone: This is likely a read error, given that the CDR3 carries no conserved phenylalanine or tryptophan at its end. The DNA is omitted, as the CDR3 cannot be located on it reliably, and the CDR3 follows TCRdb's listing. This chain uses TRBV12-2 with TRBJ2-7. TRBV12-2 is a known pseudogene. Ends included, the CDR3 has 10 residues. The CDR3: CASRLALPSA.

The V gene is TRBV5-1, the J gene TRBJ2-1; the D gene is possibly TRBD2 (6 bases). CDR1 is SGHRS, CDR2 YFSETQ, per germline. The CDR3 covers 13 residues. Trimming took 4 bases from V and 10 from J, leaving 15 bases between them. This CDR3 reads CASSTGLAREQFF. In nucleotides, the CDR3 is TGCGCCAGCAGCACTGGTCTAGCGCGGGAGCAGTTCTTC.

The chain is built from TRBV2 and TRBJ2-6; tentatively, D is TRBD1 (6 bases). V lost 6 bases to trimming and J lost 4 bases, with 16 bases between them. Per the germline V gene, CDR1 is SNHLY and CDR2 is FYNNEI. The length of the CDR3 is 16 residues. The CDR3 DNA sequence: TGTGCCAGCAGCGAGGGCCCAGGGGCCGGGGCCAACGTCCTGACTTTC. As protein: CASSEGPGAGANVLTF.

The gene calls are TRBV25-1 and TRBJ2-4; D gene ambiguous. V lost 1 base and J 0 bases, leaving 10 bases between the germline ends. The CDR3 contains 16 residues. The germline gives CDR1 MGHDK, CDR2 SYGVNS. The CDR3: CASSESQLGAKNIQYF. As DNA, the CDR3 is TGTGCCAGCAGTGAATCCCAATTGGGAGCCAAAAACATTCAGTACTTC.

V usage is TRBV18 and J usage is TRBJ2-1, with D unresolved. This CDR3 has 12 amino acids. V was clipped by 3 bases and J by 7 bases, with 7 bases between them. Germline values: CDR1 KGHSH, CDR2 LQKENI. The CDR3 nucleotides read TGTGCCAGCTCACCCGGGCTTAATGAGCAGTTCTTC. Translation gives CASSPGLNEQFF.

The CDR3 protein is CASSLLAGGSYNEQFF. The CDR3 DNA sequence: TGTGCCAGCAGCTTACTAGCGGGGGGCTCCTACAATGAGCAGTTCTTC. This rearrangement joins TRBV7-3 to TRBJ2-1, with TRBD2 matching over 11 bases. The CDR3 length is 16 residues. CDR1 and CDR2 from the germline V gene are SGHTA and FQGTGA. V lost 2 bases and J lost 0; bases outside the gene matches: 0.

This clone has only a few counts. The CDR3 reads CASSETGVNTGELFF. Written as DNA, the CDR3 is TGCGCCAGCAGTGAGACCGGGGTTAACACCGGGGAGCTGTTTTTT. This chain connects TRBV10-2 to TRBJ2-2; possible D gene TRBD2, 5 bases. The CDR3 is made up of 15 amino acids. Per germline, CDR1 WSHSY and CDR2 SAAADI. Trimming left V 2 bases short and J 2 bases short, with 9 bases between.

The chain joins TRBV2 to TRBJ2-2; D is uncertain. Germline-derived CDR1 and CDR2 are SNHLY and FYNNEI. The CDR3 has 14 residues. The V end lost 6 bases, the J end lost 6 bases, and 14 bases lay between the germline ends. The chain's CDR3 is CASSDLEVAGELFF. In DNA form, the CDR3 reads TGTGCCAGCAGCGACCTCGAGGTGGCCGGGGAGCTGTTTTTT. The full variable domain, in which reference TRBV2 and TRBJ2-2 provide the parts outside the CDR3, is EPEVTQTPSHQVTQMGQEVILRCVPISNHLYFYWYRQILGQKVEFLVSFYNNEISEKSEIFDDQFSVERPDGSNFTLKIRSTKLEDSAMYFCASSDLEVAGELFFGEGSRLTVL.

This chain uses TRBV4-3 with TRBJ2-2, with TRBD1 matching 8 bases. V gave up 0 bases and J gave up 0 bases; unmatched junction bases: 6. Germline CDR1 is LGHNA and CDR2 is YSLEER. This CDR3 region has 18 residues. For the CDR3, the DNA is TGCGCCAGCAGCCAAGAGGGACCGGGACAGGCGAACACCGGGGAGCTGTTTTTT. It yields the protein CASSQEGPGQANTGELFF.